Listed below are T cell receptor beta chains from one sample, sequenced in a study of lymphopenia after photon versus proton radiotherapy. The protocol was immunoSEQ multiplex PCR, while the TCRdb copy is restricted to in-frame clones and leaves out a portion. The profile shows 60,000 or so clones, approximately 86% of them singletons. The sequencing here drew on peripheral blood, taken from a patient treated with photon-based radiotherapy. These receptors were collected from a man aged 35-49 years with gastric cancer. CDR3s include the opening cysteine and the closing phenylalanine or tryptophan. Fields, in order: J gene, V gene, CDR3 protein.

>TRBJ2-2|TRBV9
CASSPQLAGGPVETGELFF
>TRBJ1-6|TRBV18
CASSPMTGGDSPLHF
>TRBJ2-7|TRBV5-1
CASSRGQNYEQYF
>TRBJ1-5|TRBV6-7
CASISRPGQPQHF
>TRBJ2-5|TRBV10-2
CASRSGGLETQYF
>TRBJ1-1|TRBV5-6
CASRGGQAGLHTEAFF
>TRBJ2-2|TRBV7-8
CASSQRTGFANTGELFF
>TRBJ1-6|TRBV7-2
CASTRSENSPLHF
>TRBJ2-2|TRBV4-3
CASSQAGTPRGGELFF
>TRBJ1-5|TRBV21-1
CASEGRALGSNQPQHF
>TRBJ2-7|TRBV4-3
CASSQDRRRGGEQYF
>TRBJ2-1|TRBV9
CASSERGDSYNEQFF
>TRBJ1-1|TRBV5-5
CASSLQLMNTEAFF
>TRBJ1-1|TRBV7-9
CASSLARAAEAFF
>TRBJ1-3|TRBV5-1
CASSLGGDGSGNTIYF
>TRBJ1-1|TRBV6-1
CASRLLTGGFTEAFF
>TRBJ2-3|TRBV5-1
CASSLRQLGTDTQYF
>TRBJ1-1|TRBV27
CASSAGQGHTEAFF
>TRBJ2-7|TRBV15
CATSLTGGITYEQYF
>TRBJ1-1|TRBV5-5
CASFRQGPTNTEAFF
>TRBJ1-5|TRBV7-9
CASSLGGVMQGVDQPQHF
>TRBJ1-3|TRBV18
CASSPPSGNTIYF
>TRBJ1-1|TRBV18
CASSPLAGPTEAFF
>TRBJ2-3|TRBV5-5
CASSLARGQSTDTQYF
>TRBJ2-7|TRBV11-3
CASSPTSGSYEQYF
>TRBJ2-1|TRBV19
CASSIGGGGIGNEQFF
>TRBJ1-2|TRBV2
CASREGVAGSGYTF
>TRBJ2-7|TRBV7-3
CASSPGRNYEQYF
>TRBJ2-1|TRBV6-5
CASSYDTRGGEQFF
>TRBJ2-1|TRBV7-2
CASSFRNEQFF
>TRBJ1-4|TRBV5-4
CASSLHQGGGNEKLFF